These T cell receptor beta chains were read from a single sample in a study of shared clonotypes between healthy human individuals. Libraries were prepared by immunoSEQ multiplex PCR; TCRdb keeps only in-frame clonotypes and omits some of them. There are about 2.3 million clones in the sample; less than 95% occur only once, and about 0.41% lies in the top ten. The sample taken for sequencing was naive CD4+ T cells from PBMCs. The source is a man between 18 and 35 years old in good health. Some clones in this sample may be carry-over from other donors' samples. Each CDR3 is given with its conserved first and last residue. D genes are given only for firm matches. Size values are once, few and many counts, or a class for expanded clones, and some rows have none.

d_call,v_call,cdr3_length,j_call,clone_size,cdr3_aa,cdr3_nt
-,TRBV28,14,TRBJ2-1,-,CASHRSRRGNEQFF,TGTGCCAGCCATCGATCCCGCCGTGGGAATGAGCAGTTCTTC
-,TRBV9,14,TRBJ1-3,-,CASSVGTFGNTIYF,TGTGCCAGCAGCGTCGGGACATTCGGAAACACCATATATTTT
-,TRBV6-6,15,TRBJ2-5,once,CASSYSTGRGETQYF,TGTGCCAGCAGTTACTCGACAGGGAGGGGAGAGACCCAGTACTTC
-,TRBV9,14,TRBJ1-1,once,CASSVSEQDTEAFF,TGTGCCAGCAGCGTCTCAGAGCAGGACACTGAAGCTTTCTTT
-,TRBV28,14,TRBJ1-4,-,CASSSPGGDEKLFF,TGTGCCAGCAGCAGCCCCGGGGGGGATGAAAAACTGTTTTTT
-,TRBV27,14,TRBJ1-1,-,CASSMRGRGTEAFF,TGTGCCAGCAGCATGCGGGGGCGCGGTACTGAAGCTTTCTTT
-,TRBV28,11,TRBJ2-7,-,CASRTSYEQYF,TGTGCCAGCAGGACCTCCTACGAGCAGTACTTC
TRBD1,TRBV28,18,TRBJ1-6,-,CASTLTGGRRTYNSPLHF,TGTGCCAGCACCCTTACAGGGGGCCGTCGGACCTATAATTCACCCCTCCACTTT
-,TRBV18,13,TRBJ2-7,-,CASSLSRPYEQYF,TGTGCCAGCTCATTGTCTAGACCTTACGAGCAGTACTTC
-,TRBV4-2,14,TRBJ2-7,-,CASSQAYIGYEQYF,TGTGCCAGCAGCCAAGCATATATCGGCTACGAGCAGTACTTC
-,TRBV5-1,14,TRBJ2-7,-,CASSLAAGRYEQYF,TGCGCCAGCAGCTTGGCCGCAGGGAGGTACGAGCAGTACTTC
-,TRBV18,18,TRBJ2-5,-,CASSPNYGRRGLRETQYF,TGTGCCAGCTCACCGAACTATGGACGTAGGGGGTTAAGGGAGACCCAGTACTTC
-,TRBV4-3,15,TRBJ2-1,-,CASSRAASSYNEQFF,TGCGCCAGCAGCCGAGCGGCCAGCTCCTACAATGAGCAGTTCTTC
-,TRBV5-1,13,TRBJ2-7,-,CASSPLANYEQYF,TGCGCCAGCAGTCCCCTTGCGAACTACGAGCAGTACTTC
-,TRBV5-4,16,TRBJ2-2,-,CASTAFVDRPTGELFF,TGTGCCAGCACCGCCTTCGTCGACAGGCCCACCGGGGAGCTGTTTTTT
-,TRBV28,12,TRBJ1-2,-,CASRTDNYGYTF,TGTGCCAGCAGGACTGACAACTATGGCTACACCTTC
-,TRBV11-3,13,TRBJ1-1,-,CASSLPGGTEAFF,TGTGCCAGCAGCCTCCCCGGGGGGACTGAAGCTTTCTTT
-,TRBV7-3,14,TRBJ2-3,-,CASSSGAPEDTQYF,TGTGCCAGCAGCTCCGGGGCCCCAGAAGATACGCAGTATTTT
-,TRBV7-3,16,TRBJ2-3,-,CASSLTGGNDPDTQYF,TGTGCCAGCAGCTTAACTGGCGGGAATGACCCAGATACGCAGTATTTT
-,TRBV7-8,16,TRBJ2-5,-,CASSSRRMDSKETQYF,TGTGCCAGCAGCTCCCGAAGGATGGACTCGAAAGAGACCCAGTACTTC
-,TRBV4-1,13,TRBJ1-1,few,CASSRAPRTEAFF,TGCGCCAGCAGCAGGGCCCCGAGGACTGAAGCTTTCTTT
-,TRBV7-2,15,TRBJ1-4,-,CASSLVGGGGEKLFF,TGTGCCAGCAGCTTAGTTGGGGGCGGGGGTGAAAAACTGTTTTTT
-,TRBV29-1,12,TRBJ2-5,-,CSVKGSEETQYF,TGCAGCGTAAAAGGGTCAGAGGAGACCCAGTACTTC
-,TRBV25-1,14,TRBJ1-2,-,CASSEGGANYGYTF,TGTGCCAGCAGTGAGGGAGGAGCTAACTATGGCTACACCTTC
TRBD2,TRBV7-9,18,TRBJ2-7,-,CASRRGLAGEGSSYEQYF,TGTGCCAGCAGGAGGGGACTAGCGGGAGAGGGTTCCTCCTACGAGCAGTACTTC
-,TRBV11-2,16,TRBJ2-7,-,CASSLRAWLDGNEQYF,TGTGCCAGCAGTCTTAGAGCTTGGCTGGATGGGAACGAGCAGTACTTC
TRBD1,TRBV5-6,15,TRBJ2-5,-,CASSRGTGGGETQYF,TGTGCCAGCAGCAGAGGGACAGGGGGAGGAGAGACCCAGTACTTC
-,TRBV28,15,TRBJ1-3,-,CASSFGQFPGNTIYF,TGTGCCAGCAGTTTTGGGCAGTTCCCTGGAAACACCATATATTTT
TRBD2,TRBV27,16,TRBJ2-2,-,CASRLLAGAGTGELFF,TGTGCCAGCAGACTCCTAGCGGGAGCGGGCACCGGGGAGCTGTTTTTT
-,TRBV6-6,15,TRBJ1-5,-,CASSYSNGGNQPQHF,TGTGCCAGCAGTTACTCGAACGGCGGCAATCAGCCCCAGCATTTT
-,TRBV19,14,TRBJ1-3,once,CASSTLGLGNTIYF,TGTGCCAGTAGTACGTTGGGACTGGGAAACACCATATATTTT
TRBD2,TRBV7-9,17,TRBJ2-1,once,CASSPWTSGSSYNEQFF,TGTGCCAGCAGCCCATGGACTAGCGGGAGCTCCTACAATGAGCAGTTCTTC
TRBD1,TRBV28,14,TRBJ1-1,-,CASPPPGGKSEAFF,TGTGCCAGCCCCCCTCCAGGGGGTAAAAGTGAAGCTTTCTTT
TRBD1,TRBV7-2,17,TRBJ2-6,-,CASTGQGALSGANVLTF,TGTGCCAGCACCGGACAGGGGGCCCTTTCTGGGGCCAACGTCCTGACTTTC
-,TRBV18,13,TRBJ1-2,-,CASSEDKNYGYTF,TGTGCCAGCTCAGAGGACAAAAACTATGGCTACACCTTC
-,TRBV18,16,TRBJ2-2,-,CASSPRLRSNTGELFF,TGTGCCAGCTCACCACGGCTCAGATCGAACACCGGGGAGCTGTTTTTT